Listed below are T cell receptor beta chains from one sample, sequenced in a study of blood T cell repertoires in COVID-19. Libraries were prepared by immunoSEQ multiplex PCR; TCRdb keeps only in-frame clonotypes and omits some of them. This table holds about 140,000 clones, approximately 87% found once. Sequenced sample: peripheral blood. The source is a woman aged 50 to 60 with active or convalescent COVID-19. The CDR3 runs from the conserved cysteine through the conserved F or W. The order of the fields is D gene, J gene, V gene, clone size, CDR3 protein, CDR3 DNA. D genes are given only for firm matches. A row's size may be missing; if present it is once, few, many or a size class.

d_call: TRBD2; j_call: TRBJ2-3; v_call: TRBV27; clone_size: .; cdr3_aa: CASSLLSSGEGDTQYF; cdr3_nt: TGTGCCAGCAGTTTATTGTCTAGCGGGGAGGGAGATACGCAGTATTTT
d_call: TRBD1; j_call: TRBJ2-1; v_call: TRBV7-2; clone_size: .; cdr3_aa: CASSNRDRGHNEQFF; cdr3_nt: TGTGCCAGCAGCAACAGGGACAGGGGGCACAATGAGCAGTTCTTC
d_call: .; j_call: TRBJ1-1; v_call: TRBV19; clone_size: .; cdr3_aa: CASRARQALNTEAFF; cdr3_nt: TGTGCCAGTAGGGCTAGACAGGCTTTGAACACTGAAGCTTTCTTT
d_call: TRBD1; j_call: TRBJ1-1; v_call: TRBV20-1; clone_size: .; cdr3_aa: CSASAPDGRGRLDEAFF; cdr3_nt: TGCAGTGCTAGTGCACCCGACGGGAGGGGGCGCCTGGATGAAGCTTTCTTT
d_call: .; j_call: TRBJ1-4; v_call: TRBV5-1; clone_size: .; cdr3_aa: CASSETNRNEKLFF; cdr3_nt: TGCGCCAGCAGCGAGACAAACCGCAATGAAAAACTGTTTTTT
d_call: .; j_call: TRBJ2-2; v_call: TRBV19; clone_size: .; cdr3_aa: CASSIGADTGELFF; cdr3_nt: TGTGCCAGTAGTATAGGGGCAGACACCGGGGAGCTGTTTTTT
d_call: TRBD1; j_call: TRBJ2-1; v_call: TRBV4-3; clone_size: .; cdr3_aa: CASSQAGQPYNEQFF; cdr3_nt: TGCGCCAGCAGCCAAGCGGGACAGCCTTACAATGAGCAGTTCTTC
d_call: .; j_call: TRBJ2-5; v_call: TRBV29-1; clone_size: .; cdr3_aa: CSVEAGEGETQYF; cdr3_nt: TGCAGCGTTGAAGCGGGGGAAGGGGAGACCCAGTACTTC
d_call: TRBD1; j_call: TRBJ1-2; v_call: TRBV19; clone_size: .; cdr3_aa: CASTSVGTGGGYTF; cdr3_nt: TGTGCCAGTACCTCCGTAGGGACAGGGGGTGGCTACACCTTC
d_call: .; j_call: TRBJ2-7; v_call: TRBV7-2; clone_size: .; cdr3_aa: CASSLASPGSYEQYF; cdr3_nt: TGTGCCAGCAGCTTAGCTAGCCCTGGCTCCTACGAGCAGTACTTC
d_call: .; j_call: TRBJ1-6; v_call: TRBV10-3; clone_size: .; cdr3_aa: CAISDGYNSPLHF; cdr3_nt: TGTGCCATCAGTGACGGGTATAATTCACCCCTCCACTTT
d_call: .; j_call: TRBJ2-3; v_call: TRBV11-2; clone_size: .; cdr3_aa: CASSLFLARATDTQYF; cdr3_nt: TGTGCCAGCAGCTTATTTCTAGCGAGGGCCACAGATACGCAGTATTTT
d_call: TRBD2; j_call: TRBJ2-3; v_call: TRBV5-8; clone_size: .; cdr3_aa: CASSSGLAGGLTDTQYF; cdr3_nt: TGTGCCAGCAGCTCGGGACTAGCGGGAGGACTCACAGATACGCAGTATTTT
d_call: .; j_call: TRBJ2-1; v_call: TRBV5-1; clone_size: .; cdr3_aa: CASSFDTGQTYNEQFF; cdr3_nt: TGCGCCAGCAGCTTCGACACAGGGCAGACCTACAATGAGCAGTTCTTC
d_call: .; j_call: TRBJ2-6; v_call: TRBV2; clone_size: once; cdr3_aa: CASKGVGANVLTF; cdr3_nt: TGTGCCAGCAAGGGGGTCGGGGCCAACGTCCTGACTTTC
d_call: TRBD1; j_call: TRBJ2-2; v_call: TRBV27; clone_size: .; cdr3_aa: CASRGQGQGNTGELFF; cdr3_nt: TGTGCCAGCAGGGGACAGGGGCAGGGGAACACCGGGGAGCTGTTTTTT
d_call: TRBD2; j_call: TRBJ2-1; v_call: TRBV27; clone_size: .; cdr3_aa: CASSRSGSREEQFF; cdr3_nt: TGTGCCAGCAGTCGTAGCGGGAGTAGGGAAGAGCAGTTCTTC
d_call: .; j_call: TRBJ1-4; v_call: TRBV28; clone_size: .; cdr3_aa: CASRGGADEKLFF; cdr3_nt: TGTGCCAGCAGGGGGGGGGCTGATGAAAAACTGTTTTTT
d_call: TRBD1; j_call: TRBJ2-2; v_call: TRBV6-6; clone_size: .; cdr3_aa: CASSFPGQGSPGELFF; cdr3_nt: TGTGCCAGCAGTTTTCCGGGACAGGGTTCACCCGGGGAGCTGTTTTTT
d_call: .; j_call: TRBJ2-5; v_call: TRBV7-3; clone_size: .; cdr3_aa: CASSLGWGGQETQYF; cdr3_nt: TGTGCCAGCAGCTTAGGGTGGGGCGGACAAGAGACCCAGTACTTC
d_call: TRBD1; j_call: TRBJ1-2; v_call: TRBV5-8; clone_size: .; cdr3_aa: CASSPYRGLLNGYTF; cdr3_nt: TGTGCCAGCAGCCCATACAGGGGGCTGCTGAATGGCTACACCTTC
d_call: .; j_call: TRBJ2-7; v_call: TRBV6-2/TRBV6-3; clone_size: .; cdr3_aa: CASSSTPYMLSYEQYF; cdr3_nt: TGTGCCAGCAGTTCCACACCGTATATGCTCTCCTACGAGCAGTACTTC
d_call: .; j_call: TRBJ2-7; v_call: TRBV6-6; clone_size: .; cdr3_aa: CASSSRDFPYF; cdr3_nt: TGTGCCAGCAGTTCCCGAGACTTTCCTTACTTC
d_call: TRBD1; j_call: TRBJ2-1; v_call: TRBV10-3; clone_size: .; cdr3_aa: CAIADRIDNEQFF; cdr3_nt: TGTGCCATTGCGGACAGGATCGACAATGAGCAGTTCTTC
d_call: .; j_call: TRBJ1-1; v_call: TRBV6-2/TRBV6-3; clone_size: .; cdr3_aa: CASSSGPNLNTEAFF; cdr3_nt: TGTGCCAGCAGTTCAGGTCCGAACTTGAACACTGAAGCTTTCTTT
d_call: .; j_call: TRBJ2-1; v_call: TRBV7-2; clone_size: .; cdr3_aa: CASSFSPSDEQFF; cdr3_nt: TGTGCCAGCAGCTTTAGCCCCTCGGATGAGCAGTTCTTC
d_call: .; j_call: TRBJ2-7; v_call: TRBV7-8; clone_size: .; cdr3_aa: CASSSGIRYEQYF; cdr3_nt: TGTGCCAGCAGCTCCGGGATTCGATACGAGCAGTACTTC
d_call: .; j_call: TRBJ2-4; v_call: TRBV4-3; clone_size: .; cdr3_aa: CASSQALIRIGVIQYF; cdr3_nt: TGCGCCAGCAGCCAAGCCCTGATCAGGATAGGGGTCATTCAGTACTTC
d_call: TRBD1; j_call: TRBJ1-6; v_call: TRBV11-1; clone_size: .; cdr3_aa: CASSSGTANNSPLHF; cdr3_nt: TGTGCCAGCAGCTCCGGGACAGCCAATAATTCACCCCTCCACTTT
d_call: TRBD2; j_call: TRBJ2-7; v_call: TRBV13; clone_size: .; cdr3_aa: CASSSPQREGGPYEQYF; cdr3_nt: TGTGCCAGCAGCTCTCCCCAGCGGGAGGGGGGCCCCTACGAGCAGTACTTC
d_call: .; j_call: TRBJ1-5; v_call: TRBV27; clone_size: once; cdr3_aa: CASSFLGGGRTHQPQHF; cdr3_nt: TGTGCCAGCAGTTTCTTAGGAGGAGGACGGACCCATCAGCCCCAGCATTTT
d_call: .; j_call: TRBJ1-2; v_call: TRBV21-1; clone_size: .; cdr3_aa: CASSPPDRGQPNYGYTF; cdr3_nt: TGTGCCAGCAGCCCGCCGGACAGGGGGCAGCCTAACTATGGCTACACCTTC
d_call: .; j_call: TRBJ2-2; v_call: TRBV19; clone_size: .; cdr3_aa: CASSIVGASTGELFF; cdr3_nt: TGTGCCAGTAGTATCGTGGGAGCTAGCACCGGGGAGCTGTTTTTT
d_call: .; j_call: TRBJ2-3; v_call: TRBV5-1; clone_size: .; cdr3_aa: CASSLQGTSADTQYF; cdr3_nt: TGCGCCAGCAGCTTGCAGGGGACCTCAGCAGATACGCAGTATTTT
d_call: .; j_call: TRBJ2-7; v_call: TRBV21-1; clone_size: .; cdr3_aa: CASIWRGPYEQYF; cdr3_nt: TGTGCCAGCATTTGGAGGGGCCCCTACGAGCAGTACTTC
d_call: .; j_call: TRBJ2-1; v_call: TRBV7-2; clone_size: .; cdr3_aa: CASSLARSGVQFF; cdr3_nt: TGTGCCAGCAGCTTAGCACGGTCGGGTGTGCAGTTCTTC